Below, one T cell receptor (beta chain) is given with its context. The antigen remains undetermined. The assay was immunoSEQ multiplex PCR, and TCRdb's table has in-frame clones only and misses some. Found here are roughly 75,000 clones, 86% of them singletons; the top ten hold about 1%. The source of the sample is a study of OX40 agonist ivuxolimab in advanced cancers. For the study at large: As their treatment, patients were administered ivuxolimab, an agonistic anti-OX40 (CD134) antibody. Three patients showed partial responses: one hepatocellular carcinoma and two cutaneous melanoma cases. General observations from the study: With doses of 0.1-3.0 mg/kg, partial responders showed among the lowest clonal expansion.

Any history of autoimmune disease or systemic immunosuppression disqualified patients. In germline, CDR1 is LNHDA, CDR2 SQIVND (reference sequence). Trimming cost V 5 bases and J 7 bases, with 12 bases left between them. The CDR3 extends over 13 amino acids. The chain employs TRBV19 and TRBJ1-5; possibly TRBD1 for D (5 bases). This sample comprised CD4+ or CD8+ T cells sorted from blood, obtained in a trial of the OX40 agonist ivuxolimab. The TCR originated in an adult with an advanced solid tumor such as melanoma, head and neck, liver or kidney cancer. The CDR3 region is CASSLDIGQPQHF. The CDR3, as DNA: TGTGCCAGTAGTCTGGACATCGGACAGCCCCAGCATTTT.